This T cell receptor (beta chain) comes out of a study of multiple sclerosis patients with progressive multifocal leukoencephalopathy. Study results and caveats: Expanded clones at PML onset predated and persisted through natalizumab therapy.

Germline V gives CDR1 SGDLS, CDR2 YYNGEE. Trimming cost V 4 bases and J 5 bases, with 21 bases left between them. This CDR3 has 16 residues. Measured with immunoSEQ multiplex PCR; TCRdb has only the in-frame clones, and not every one. This repertoire shows around 30,000 clones, about 91% found once; its top ten account for approximately 1.5%. Regarding this clone: Antigen: not known.

Sample time point: before natalizumab initiation. This sequence originates from a human donor with multiple sclerosis. Sequencing was carried out using PBMCs. This chain connects TRBV9 to TRBJ1-1; D is unclear. CDR3 coding DNA: TGTGCCAGCAGCCCCACGGCCCGAGTATTTAGAACTGAAGCTTTCTTT. Its protein is CASSPTARVFRTEAFF. Full variable domain (missing parts from reference TRBV9 and TRBJ1-1): DSGVTQTPKHLITATGQRVTLRCSPRSGDLSVYWYQQSLDQGLQFLIQYYNGEERAKGNILERFSAQQFPDLHSELNLSSLELGDSALYFCASSPTARVFRTEAFFGQGTRLTVV.